Reported below is one T cell receptor (beta chain). Its antigen is currently not known. No base quality information exists; no much larger clone differs at one position. Including the terminal cysteine and phenylalanine, the CDR3 comprises 15 residues. The CDR3 DNA has 45 bases and is translated from base 1. CDR1 and CDR2 are read off the germline V gene as MDHEN and SYDVKM. Trimming costs V 5 bases and J 3 bases, and their ends lie 13 bases apart. This sample stems from a study of T cell repertoires in cytomegalovirus infection (dated by TCRdb to about 2019). Describing the broader study: The HLA type of each donor mattered for the analysis, because public TCR beta signatures pointed to carriage of CMV infection along with the matching HLA type. The investigation overall reported the following: In both this cohort and an independent cohort of some 370 donors, the cumulative frequency of public TCR beta family members distinguished carriers of CMV infection plus the relevant HLA type. In the ex vivo response, HLA-C-restricted CMV-specific TCR beta clonotypes were dominant, and in two of eight donors the single most frequent clonotype came from this HLA-C-restricted group.

For sequencing, an Illumina HiSeq 1500 was employed. TCRdb ran its own pipeline on the public reads, namely fastp trimming at Q25 and MiXCR clone calling, and kept in-frame beta chains. Each entry merges the rows of one CDR3 protein and shows their most common DNA and genes. This sample gives about 300,000 distinct CDR3 sequences in total; about 26% of them show up just once. Clones ranked in the top ten supply about 14% of the sample. The rearranged chain carries TRBV28 and TRBJ2-2; the D segment cannot be called with confidence. The TCR was taken from a human donor in good health (CMV status not recorded). Some clones in this sample may be carry-over from other donors' samples. The source material was PBMCs. The encoded CDR3 is CASSLFDTYTGELFF. The DNA sequence reads TGTGCCAGCAGTCTTTTTGACACGTACACCGGGGAGCTGTTTTTT.